This T cell receptor beta chain originates from a study of blood T cell repertoires in COVID-19. The germline V gene encodes CDR1 SGHNT and CDR2 YYREEE (reference sequence). The CDR3 consists of 15 residues. Trimming took off 0 bases at V and 2 bases at J, with 9 bases between the two ends. The Seattle patients, enrolled during active infection, were followed longitudinally. Assay: immunoSEQ multiplex PCR; the TCRdb copy retains only in-frame clones and omits some. The top ten hold roughly 4.7% of the sample, which has about 40,000 clones, about 85% seen once. The V gene is TRBV5-4, the J gene TRBJ1-3; D gene ambiguous. What was sequenced was peripheral blood. The receptor was derived from a man aged 55 to 70 with COVID-19, enrolled during active disease. CDR3: CASSLDSKAGNTIYF. CDR3 bases: TGTGCCAGCAGCTTGGACAGTAAAGCTGGAAACACCATATATTTT. The entire variable domain, with the rest obtained from reference TRBV5-4 and TRBJ1-3, is as follows: ETGVTQSPTHLIKTRGQQVTLRCSSQSGHNTVSWYQQALGQGPQFIFQYYREEENGRGNFPPRFSGLQFPNYSSELNVNALELDDSALYLCASSLDSKAGNTIYFGEGSWLTVV.